The 23 T cell receptor beta chains below come from one sample, sequenced in a study of blood T cell repertoires in COVID-19. Only in-frame clones appear in the TCRdb table, and some are missing; sequencing was by immunoSEQ multiplex PCR. In the table there are 150,000 to 200,000 clones, roughly 91% of which are singletons. Input material: peripheral blood. The origin of the receptors is a human donor in a cohort sampled during active COVID-19.

This clone was picked up a small number of times. The chain combines TRBV30 with TRBJ1-6; 8 bases align to TRBD1. The CDR3 runs to 13 residues. Germline assignment: CDR1 GTSNPN and CDR2 SVGIG (reference sequence). The V segment lost 5 bases and the J segment 7 bases; nucleotides outside the gene matches: 4. CDR3 DNA sequence: TGTGCCTGGCGGACAGGGCCAAATTCACCCCTCCACTTT. Translated: CAWRTGPNSPLHF.

V gene TRBV6-6 combines with J gene TRBJ2-1, with a tentative D call TRBD2 (5 bases). V gave up 7 bases and J gave up 4 bases, with 14 bases separating them. Germline CDR1 and CDR2: MNHNY and SVGAGI (reference sequence). The CDR3 has 14 residues. This CDR3 reads CASKLEPGYNEQFF. CDR3 coding DNA: TGTGCCAGCAAACTGGAGCCGGGGTACAATGAGCAGTTCTTC.

The chain employs TRBV3-1 (or the pseudogene TRBV3-2) and TRBJ1-1; D unresolved. Germline CDR1 LGHDT, CDR2 YNNKEL (reference sequence). This CDR3 is 18 amino acids long. V was clipped by 0 bases and J by 4 bases, with 21 bases between them. This CDR3 is CASSQDREGSREGTEAFF. CDR3 in DNA: TGTGCCAGCAGCCAAGATAGAGAAGGGTCGAGGGAGGGCACTGAAGCTTTCTTT.

The chain uses TRBV2 and TRBJ1-5; 11 bases are a match to TRBD1. The CDR3 sequence is 14 residues long. CDR1 SNHLY and CDR2 FYNNEI come from the germline V gene. V shed 6 bases, J shed 5 bases, and the junction held 3 bases outside the gene matches. The CDR3 sequence: CASSWTGGYQPQHF. The CDR3 DNA is TGTGCCAGCAGCTGGACAGGGGGCTATCAGCCCCAGCATTTT. The full variable domain, with the rest looked up from reference TRBV2 and TRBJ1-5, is EPEVTQTPSHQVTQMGQEVILRCVPISNHLYFYWYRQILGQKVEFLVSFYNNEISEKSEIFDDQFSVERPDGSNFTLKIRSTKLEDSAMYFCASSWTGGYQPQHFGDGTRLSIL.

This clone was recorded a few times. J is TRBJ1-2 and V is TRBV4-3; no firm D call. The CDR3 is 13 amino acids. Trimming left V 8 bases short and J 8 bases short, with 18 bases between. Germline CDR1 is LGHNA and CDR2 is YSLEER. CDR3 coding DNA: TGCGCCAGCCGAGAGATAAACCGAGGGGGCTACACCTTC. Translation: CASREINRGGYTF.

This clone was seen just once. Other DNA sequences in the sample encode the same CDR3. V and J are TRBV7-2 and TRBJ2-7, with D possibly TRBD2 on 6 matching bases. This CDR3 is 15 amino acids long. Germline V lookup: CDR1 SGHTA, CDR2 FQGNSA. V was pared by 0 bases and J by 0 bases, with 9 bases between. The CDR3 is CASSLAGGSSYEQYF. The CDR3 DNA reads TGTGCCAGCAGCTTAGCGGGAGGTTCCTCCTACGAGCAGTACTTC.

The chain combines TRBV16 with TRBJ1-2, with D uncertain. The germline V and J ends were trimmed by 2 bases and 6 bases, with 7 bases remaining between them. Per germline, CDR1 KGHSY and CDR2 FQNENV. This CDR3 contains 12 residues. CDR3 sequence: CASSQNRDGYTF. The DNA for the CDR3 is TGTGCCAGCAGCCAAAACAGAGATGGCTACACCTTC.

The chain couples TRBV9 to TRBJ1-2, with D perhaps TRBD1 (5 bases). Trimming left V 3 bases short and J 3 bases short, with 12 bases between. Per the germline V gene, CDR1 is SGDLS and CDR2 is YYNGEE. This CDR3 has 14 residues. The CDR3 loop reads CASSGGGTDYGYTF. The CDR3 DNA sequence: TGTGCCAGCAGCGGGGGAGGGACCGACTATGGCTACACCTTC.

The DNA of the CDR3 is TGTGCCAGCAGCGAAGTTCGGGGAATGGGCACTAATGAAAAACTGTTTTTT. Residues: CASSEVRGMGTNEKLFF. The chain employs TRBV27 and TRBJ1-4; D is undetermined. The V gene lost 6 bases and the J gene lost 2 bases, with 19 bases spanning the gap. The CDR3 is made up of 17 amino acids. CDR1 and CDR2 from the germline V gene are MNHEY and SMNVEV (reference sequence).

The V call is TRBV5-1, the J call TRBJ1-6; 9 bases fit TRBD1. The ends lost 4 bases at V and 5 bases at J; junction bases unmatched: 1. The CDR3 consists of 14 residues. Germline-derived CDR1 and CDR2 are SGHRS and YFSETQ. CDR3 sequence: CASSRTGDNSPLHF. As DNA, the CDR3 is TGCGCCAGCAGCCGGACAGGGGATAATTCACCCCTCCACTTT.

The V and J genes are TRBV27 and TRBJ2-7; 8 positions agree with TRBD1. The CDR3 length is 14 residues. Germline CDR1 and CDR2: MNHEY and SMNVEV (reference sequence). V was clipped by 4 bases and J by 7 bases; unmatched bases: 9. This CDR3 reads CASSWRDRSGEQYF. DNA for the CDR3: TGTGCCAGCAGTTGGCGGGACAGGTCGGGAGAGCAGTACTTC.

This clone was seen more than once but under ten times. The J gene is TRBJ2-7, the V gene TRBV4-3; 13 nucleotides line up with TRBD2. After removal of 1 base from V and 5 bases from J, the junction contained 8 bases not matched to a gene. The CDR3 has 17 amino acids. Germline CDR1 reads LGHNA; CDR2 reads YSLEER. This CDR3 is CASSQGTGLAGEDEQYF. In DNA, the CDR3 is TGCGCCAGCAGCCAAGGAACAGGACTAGCGGGAGAGGACGAGCAGTACTTC.

J is TRBJ2-7 and V is TRBV11-3; possibly TRBD1 for D (6 bases). The germline V and J ends were trimmed by 1 base and 3 bases, with 13 bases remaining between them. The CDR3 loop spans 15 amino acids. The germline V gene has CDR1 SGHNT and CDR2 YENEEA. CDR3 sequence: CASSLGAGARYEQYF. Here the CDR3 DNA reads TGTGCCAGCAGCTTAGGGGCAGGGGCCCGCTACGAGCAGTACTTC.

The chain employs TRBV5-6 and TRBJ1-2; D ambiguous. V lost 0 bases and J lost 3, with 12 bases in between. The germline V gene has CDR1 SGHDT and CDR2 YYEEEE. This CDR3 contains 15 residues. The CDR3 bases are TGTGCCAGCAGCTTGGCCTGGAGAGGGCACTATGGCTACACCTTC. Protein product: CASSLAWRGHYGYTF.

This chain links TRBV5-4 with TRBJ2-6; D not resolved. V dropped 0 bases and J dropped 3 bases, with 7 bases sitting between them. The germline V gene encodes CDR1 SGHNT and CDR2 YYREEE (reference sequence). The CDR3 is 15 amino acids. Written as DNA, the CDR3 is TGTGCCAGCAGCTTGGAGAGGAGTGGGGCCAACGTCCTGACTTTC. It specifies CASSLERSGANVLTF. The full variable domain, with the rest looked up from reference TRBV5-4 and TRBJ2-6, is ETGVTQSPTHLIKTRGQQVTLRCSSQSGHNTVSWYQQALGQGPQFIFQYYREEENGRGNFPPRFSGLQFPNYSSELNVNALELDDSALYLCASSLERSGANVLTFGAGSRLTVL.

This chain's CDR3 is CASSQAGGRDTQYF. CDR3 bases: TGCGCCAGCAGCCAAGCGGGAGGAAGAGATACGCAGTATTTT. The chain carries TRBV4-3 and TRBJ2-3; 7 nucleotides match TRBD2. V lost 1 base to trimming and J lost 5 bases; unmatched junction nucleotides: 3. The CDR3 is 14 amino acids. CDR1 is LGHNA, CDR2 YSLEER, per germline.

The V and J genes are TRBV7-9 and TRBJ1-3; D unresolved. V dropped 5 bases and J dropped 4 bases, with 12 bases sitting between them. The CDR3 is 14 amino acids. Germline CDR1 is SEHNR and CDR2 is FQNEAQ (reference sequence). The CDR3 nucleotides read TGTGCCAGCAGCCGTCTGGCGGGAGGAAACACCATATATTTT. Translated: CASSRLAGGNTIYF.

This clone was seen at least ten times. CDR3 loop: CASSGGTGRYEQYF. DNA for the CDR3: TGTGCCAGCAGCGGGGGGACAGGGCGCTACGAGCAGTACTTC. This chain joins TRBV9 and TRBJ2-7, with 9 bases that match TRBD1. The length of the CDR3 is 14 residues. Germline lookup yields CDR1 SGDLS and CDR2 YYNGEE. Trimming cost V 3 bases and J 3 bases; bases outside gene matches: 4.

This chain connects TRBV7-6 to TRBJ2-3; tentative D call: TRBD2 (6 bases). Germline V gene sequence: CDR1 SGHVS, CDR2 FNYEAQ. The CDR3 spans 16 residues. Trimming took off 1 base at V and 2 bases at J, with 13 bases between the two ends. The CDR3 nucleotides read TGTGCCAGCAGCTTAGGGCCACGGGACTCCACAGATACGCAGTATTTT. Translated: CASSLGPRDSTDTQYF.

V gene TRBV2 combines with J gene TRBJ2-4, with a possible D match to TRBD2 (5 bases). V was pared by 7 bases and J by 2 bases, with 15 bases between. The CDR3 length is 15 residues. Germline V gives CDR1 SNHLY, CDR2 FYNNEI. In DNA form, the CDR3 reads TGTGCCAGCATCCTAAGTGAGGGATCCAAAAACATTCAGTACTTC. It translates to CASILSEGSKNIQYF.

This chain connects TRBV28 to TRBJ2-5; possibly TRBD1 for D (5 bases). V lost 2 bases and J 1 base, leaving 11 bases between the germline ends. Germline V gene sequence: CDR1 MDHEN, CDR2 SYDVKM. This CDR3 has 15 residues. The CDR3 loop is CASSLVQGAQETQYF. CDR3 DNA: TGTGCCAGCAGTTTAGTGCAGGGCGCCCAAGAGACCCAGTACTTC.

The chain combines TRBV11-2 with TRBJ2-7; 7 positions match TRBD1. Per germline, CDR1 SGHAT and CDR2 FQNNGV. V trimming: 4 bases; J trimming: 6 bases; junction bases outside the gene matches: 9. The CDR3 consists of 14 residues. CDR3 coding DNA: TGTGCCAGCAGCTCCTACAGGGGCGGTTTCGAGCAGTACTTC. As protein: CASSSYRGGFEQYF.

DNA for the CDR3: TGCGCCAGCAGCCAAGACAGGGGTTGGAACACTGAAGCTTTCTTT. Its translation is CASSQDRGWNTEAFF. The gene calls are TRBV4-3 and TRBJ1-1, with a tentative D call TRBD1 (6 bases). Germline lookup yields CDR1 LGHNA and CDR2 YSLEER. Trimming removed 0 bases at V and 1 base at J, with 9 bases between. The CDR3 spans 15 residues.